The table lists the clone carrying this T cell receptor (beta chain) with a few counts. What it recognizes is unknown. The data derive from a study of blood T cells in healthy people across ages. General study results and limits: The long-lived group displayed more naive CD4+ cells, plus higher diversity, than the aged donors did. Donor CMV status was unknown, possibly confounding expanded clonotype changes. Age advanced and TCR beta diversity per million T cells fell, roughly linearly.

Next came a second PCR, run for about 7 to 12 cycles, which used a sample-barcoded 5' primer along with a J-beta primer mix. TCRdb independently ran MiXCR on the 5' RACE reads; one entry per CDR3 protein. Of roughly 800,000 distinct CDR3 sequences listed, roughly 60% were seen once; the top ten hold approximately 23%. Germline CDR1 reads MNHNS; CDR2 reads SASEGT. This CDR3 is 14 amino acids long. Trimming pared 3 bases from V and 3 bases from J, leaving 12 bases between. Per sample, extraction of total RNA gave at least 5.5 micrograms in every case. The V call is TRBV6-1, the J call TRBJ2-7; no clear D gene. Source material: blood. The source is a man aged 25-40 years in good health. The CDR3 protein is CASSDVRPLYEQYF. The DNA for the CDR3 is TGTGCCAGCAGTGATGTGAGGCCGCTCTACGAGCAGTACTTC.